A single sample is the source of the 3 T cell receptor beta chains below, sequenced in a study of T cell responses to AZD1222 COVID-19 vaccine. TCRdb's copy holds only in-frame clones and misses some; the assay was immunoSEQ multiplex PCR. The table records around 150,000 clones, around 84% of them present only once. The source material was peripheral blood, sampled on day 0 of AZD1222 vaccination. The receptors here all came from an adult in good health.

The genes are TRBV28 and TRBJ1-5; 10 nucleotides line up with TRBD1. Per the germline V gene, CDR1 is MDHEN and CDR2 is SYDVKM. Trimming at V came to 5 bases and at J to 6 bases, leaving 16 bases not matched to a gene. This CDR3 spans 18 amino acids. CDR3 in amino acids: CASSLGQGYDLSGQPQHF. CDR3 coding DNA: TGTGCCAGCAGTCTGGGACAGGGGTACGATTTAAGCGGTCAGCCCCAGCATTTT.

The chain employs TRBV19 and TRBJ1-1; 7 bases match TRBD1. The CDR3 spans 14 residues. Trimming took 5 bases from V and 3 from J; bases not matched to a gene: 6. The germline CDR1 and CDR2 sequences are LNHDA and SQIVND (reference sequence). DNA of the CDR3: TGTGCCAGTAGTCCATTTACAGGGGACACTGAAGCTTTCTTT. Translation: CASSPFTGDTEAFF.

This clone appeared once. The chain combines TRBV6-2 or TRBV6-3 with TRBJ2-5; 8 nucleotides agree with TRBD2. Germline loops: CDR1 MNHEY, CDR2 SVGEGT. CDR3 length: 14 amino acids. The J segment lost 1 base and the V segment lost 6 bases, leaving 4 bases of the junction unmatched. The CDR3 spells CASSQRGSQETQYF. The CDR3, as DNA: TGTGCCAGCAGCCAGCGGGGGAGCCAAGAGACCCAGTACTTC.